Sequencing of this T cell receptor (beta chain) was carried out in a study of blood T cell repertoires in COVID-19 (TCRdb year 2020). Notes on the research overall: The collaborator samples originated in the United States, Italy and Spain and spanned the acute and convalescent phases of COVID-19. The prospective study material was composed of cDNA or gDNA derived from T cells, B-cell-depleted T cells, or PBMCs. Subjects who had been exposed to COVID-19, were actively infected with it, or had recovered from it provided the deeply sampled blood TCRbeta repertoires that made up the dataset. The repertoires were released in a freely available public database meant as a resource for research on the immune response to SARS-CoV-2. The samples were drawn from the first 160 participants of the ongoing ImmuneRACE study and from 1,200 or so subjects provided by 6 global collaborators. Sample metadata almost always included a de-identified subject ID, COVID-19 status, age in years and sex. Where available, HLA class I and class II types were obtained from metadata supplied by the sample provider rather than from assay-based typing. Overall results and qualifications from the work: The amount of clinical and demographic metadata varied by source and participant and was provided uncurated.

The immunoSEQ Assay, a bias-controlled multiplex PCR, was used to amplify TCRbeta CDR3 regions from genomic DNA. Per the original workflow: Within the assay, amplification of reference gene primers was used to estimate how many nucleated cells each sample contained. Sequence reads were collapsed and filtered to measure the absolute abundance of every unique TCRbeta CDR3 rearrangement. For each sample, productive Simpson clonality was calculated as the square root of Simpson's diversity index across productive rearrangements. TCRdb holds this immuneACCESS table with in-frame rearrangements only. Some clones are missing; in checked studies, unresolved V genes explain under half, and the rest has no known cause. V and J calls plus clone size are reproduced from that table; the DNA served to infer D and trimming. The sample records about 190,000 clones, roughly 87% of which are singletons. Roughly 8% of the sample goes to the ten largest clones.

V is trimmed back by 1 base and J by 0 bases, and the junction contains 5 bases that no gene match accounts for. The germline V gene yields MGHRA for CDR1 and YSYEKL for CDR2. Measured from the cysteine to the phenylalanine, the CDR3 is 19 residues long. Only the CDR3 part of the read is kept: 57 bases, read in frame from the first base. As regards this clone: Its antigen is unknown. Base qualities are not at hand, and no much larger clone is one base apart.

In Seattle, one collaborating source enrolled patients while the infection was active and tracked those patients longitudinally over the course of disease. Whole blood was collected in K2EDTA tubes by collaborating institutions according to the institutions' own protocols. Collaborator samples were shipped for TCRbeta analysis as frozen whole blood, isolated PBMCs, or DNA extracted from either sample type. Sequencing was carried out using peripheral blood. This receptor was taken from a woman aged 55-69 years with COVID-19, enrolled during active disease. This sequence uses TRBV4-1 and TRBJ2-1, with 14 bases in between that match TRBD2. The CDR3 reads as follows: CASSQVGLAGGRSYNEQFF. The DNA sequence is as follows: TGCGCCAGCAGCCAAGTAGGACTAGCGGGGGGCCGCTCCTACAATGAGCAGTTCTTC.